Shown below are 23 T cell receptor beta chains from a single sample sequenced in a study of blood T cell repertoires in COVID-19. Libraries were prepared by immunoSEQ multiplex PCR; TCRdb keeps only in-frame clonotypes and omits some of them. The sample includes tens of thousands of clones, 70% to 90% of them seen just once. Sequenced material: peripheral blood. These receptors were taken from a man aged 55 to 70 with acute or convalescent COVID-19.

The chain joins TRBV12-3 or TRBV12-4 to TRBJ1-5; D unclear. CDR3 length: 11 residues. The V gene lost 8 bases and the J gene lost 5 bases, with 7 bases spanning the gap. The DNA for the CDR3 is TGTGCCAGCGCCTCGGATCAGCCCCAGCATTTT. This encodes CASASDQPQHF.

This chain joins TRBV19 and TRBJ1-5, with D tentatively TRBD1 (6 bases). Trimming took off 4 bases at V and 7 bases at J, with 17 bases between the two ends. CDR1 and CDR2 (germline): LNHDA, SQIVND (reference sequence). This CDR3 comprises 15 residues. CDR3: CASSRETGLHQPQHF. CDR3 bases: TGTGCCAGTAGTAGGGAAACAGGGCTGCACCAGCCCCAGCATTTT.

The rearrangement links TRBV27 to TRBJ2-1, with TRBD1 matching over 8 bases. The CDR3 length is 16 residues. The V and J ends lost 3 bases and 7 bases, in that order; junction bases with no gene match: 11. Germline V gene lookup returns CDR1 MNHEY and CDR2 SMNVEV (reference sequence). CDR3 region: CASSFRGQYGLNEQFF. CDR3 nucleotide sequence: TGTGCCAGCAGTTTCAGGGGGCAGTACGGTTTAAATGAGCAGTTCTTC.

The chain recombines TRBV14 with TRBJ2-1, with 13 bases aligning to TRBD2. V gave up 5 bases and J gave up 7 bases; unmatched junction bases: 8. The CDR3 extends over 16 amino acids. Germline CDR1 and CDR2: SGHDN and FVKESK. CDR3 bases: TGTGCCAGCAGCAGCCGACTAGCGGGAGGTCTGAATGAGCAGTTCTTC. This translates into CASSSRLAGGLNEQFF.

The CDR3 sequence is CAISRDRGPYNSPLHF. The DNA of the CDR3 is TGTGCCATCAGCAGGGACAGGGGGCCCTATAATTCACCCCTCCACTTT. The chain employs TRBV10-3 and TRBJ1-6; 12 bases map to TRBD1. V dropped 6 bases and J dropped 2; count of bases not matched to a gene: 2. This CDR3 comprises 16 residues. The V gene's germline CDR1 is ENHRY and CDR2 SYGVKD.

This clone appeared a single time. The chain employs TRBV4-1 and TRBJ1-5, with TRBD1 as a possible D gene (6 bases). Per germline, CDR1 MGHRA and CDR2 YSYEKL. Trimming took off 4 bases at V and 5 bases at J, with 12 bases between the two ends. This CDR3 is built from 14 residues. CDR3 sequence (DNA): TGCGCCAGCAGCCCTCGGACAGAGCATCAGCCCCAGCATTTT. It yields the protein CASSPRTEHQPQHF.

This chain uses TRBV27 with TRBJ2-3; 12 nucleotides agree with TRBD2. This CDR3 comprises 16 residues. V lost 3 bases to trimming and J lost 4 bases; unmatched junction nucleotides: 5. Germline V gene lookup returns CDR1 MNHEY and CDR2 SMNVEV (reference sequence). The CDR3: CASSFYLAGGPDTQYF. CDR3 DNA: TGTGCCAGCAGTTTTTATCTAGCGGGAGGGCCAGATACGCAGTATTTT.

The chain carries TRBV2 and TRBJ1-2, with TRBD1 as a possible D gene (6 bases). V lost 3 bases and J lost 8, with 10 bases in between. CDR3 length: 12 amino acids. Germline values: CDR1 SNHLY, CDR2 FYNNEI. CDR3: CASSDRGFGYTF. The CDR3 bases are TGTGCCAGCAGTGATAGGGGGTTCGGCTACACCTTC.

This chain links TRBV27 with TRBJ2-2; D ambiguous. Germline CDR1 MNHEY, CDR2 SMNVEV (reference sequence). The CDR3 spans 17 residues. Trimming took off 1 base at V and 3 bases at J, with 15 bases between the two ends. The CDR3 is CASSLLARSWDTGELFF. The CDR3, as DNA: TGTGCCAGCAGTTTATTGGCTAGATCTTGGGACACCGGGGAGCTGTTTTTT.

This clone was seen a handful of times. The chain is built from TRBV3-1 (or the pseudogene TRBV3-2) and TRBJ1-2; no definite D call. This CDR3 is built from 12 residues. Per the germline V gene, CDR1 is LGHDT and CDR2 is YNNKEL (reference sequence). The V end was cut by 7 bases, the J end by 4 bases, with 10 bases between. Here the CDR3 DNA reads TGTGCCAGCACCGCAGGTCCCTATGGCTACACCTTC. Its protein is CASTAGPYGYTF.

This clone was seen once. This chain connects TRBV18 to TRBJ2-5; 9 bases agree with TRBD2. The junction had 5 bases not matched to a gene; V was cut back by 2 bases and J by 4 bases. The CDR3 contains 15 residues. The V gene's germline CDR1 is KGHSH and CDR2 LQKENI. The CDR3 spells CASSPVNSGRETQYF. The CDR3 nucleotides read TGTGCCAGCTCACCAGTCAATAGCGGGAGAGAGACCCAGTACTTC. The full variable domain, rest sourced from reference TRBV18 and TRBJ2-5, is NAGVMQNPRHLVRRRGQEARLRCSPMKGHSHVYWYRQLPEEGLKFMVYLQKENIIDESGMPKERFSAEFPKEGPSILRIQQVVRGDSAAYFCASSPVNSGRETQYFGPGTRLLVL.

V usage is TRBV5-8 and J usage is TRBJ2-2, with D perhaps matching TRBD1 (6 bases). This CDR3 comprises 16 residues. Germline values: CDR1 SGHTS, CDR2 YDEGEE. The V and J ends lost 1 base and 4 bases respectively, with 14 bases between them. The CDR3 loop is CASSLTSDRPTGELFF. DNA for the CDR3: TGTGCCAGCAGCTTGACCTCGGACAGACCCACCGGGGAGCTGTTTTTT.

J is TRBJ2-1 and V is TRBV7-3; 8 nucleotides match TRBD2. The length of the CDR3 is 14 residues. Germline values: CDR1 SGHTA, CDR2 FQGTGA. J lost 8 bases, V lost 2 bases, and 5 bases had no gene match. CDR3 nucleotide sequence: TGTGCCAGCAGCTTAGCGGGAGGCAGCTATGAGCAGTTCTTC. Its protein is CASSLAGGSYEQFF.

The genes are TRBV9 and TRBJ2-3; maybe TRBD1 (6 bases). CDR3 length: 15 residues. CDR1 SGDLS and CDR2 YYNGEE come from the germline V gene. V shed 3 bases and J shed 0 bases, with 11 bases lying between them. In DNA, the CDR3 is TGTGCCAGCAGCGCGGGACAAGTTAGCACAGATACGCAGTATTTT. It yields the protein CASSAGQVSTDTQYF.

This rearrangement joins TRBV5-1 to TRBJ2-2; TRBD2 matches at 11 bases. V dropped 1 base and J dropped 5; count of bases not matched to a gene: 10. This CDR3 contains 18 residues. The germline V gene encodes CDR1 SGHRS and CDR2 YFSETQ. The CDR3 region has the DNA TGCGCCAGCAGCTTGAAGACAGATAGCGGGAGGGGGACCGGGGAGCTGTTTTTT. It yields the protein CASSLKTDSGRGTGELFF.

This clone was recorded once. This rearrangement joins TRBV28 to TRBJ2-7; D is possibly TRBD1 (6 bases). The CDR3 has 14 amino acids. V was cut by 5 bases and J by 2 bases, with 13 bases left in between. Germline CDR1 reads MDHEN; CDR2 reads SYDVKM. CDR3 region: CASSIRTDAYEQYF. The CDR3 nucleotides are TGTGCCAGCAGTATACGGACAGACGCCTACGAGCAGTACTTC.

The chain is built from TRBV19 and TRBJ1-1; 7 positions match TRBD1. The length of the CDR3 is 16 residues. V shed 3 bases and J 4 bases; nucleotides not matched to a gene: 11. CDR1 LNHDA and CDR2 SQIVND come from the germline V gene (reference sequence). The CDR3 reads CASSIGGGARITEAFF. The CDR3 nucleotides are TGTGCCAGTAGTATCGGAGGGGGCGCGAGGATCACTGAAGCTTTCTTT.

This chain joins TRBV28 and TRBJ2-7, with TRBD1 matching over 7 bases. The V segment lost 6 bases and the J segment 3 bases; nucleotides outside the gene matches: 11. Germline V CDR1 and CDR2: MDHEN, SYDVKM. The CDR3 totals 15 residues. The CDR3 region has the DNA TGTGCCAGCAGGGGGGCGACAGGGCGTCTCTACGAGCAGTACTTC. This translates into CASRGATGRLYEQYF.

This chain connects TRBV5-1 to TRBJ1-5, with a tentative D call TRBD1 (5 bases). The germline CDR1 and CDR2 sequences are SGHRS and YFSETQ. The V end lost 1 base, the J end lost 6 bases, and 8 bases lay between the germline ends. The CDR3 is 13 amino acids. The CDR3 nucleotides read TGCGCCAGCAGCTTGTCAGGGTCTCAGCCCCAGCATTTT. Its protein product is CASSLSGSQPQHF.

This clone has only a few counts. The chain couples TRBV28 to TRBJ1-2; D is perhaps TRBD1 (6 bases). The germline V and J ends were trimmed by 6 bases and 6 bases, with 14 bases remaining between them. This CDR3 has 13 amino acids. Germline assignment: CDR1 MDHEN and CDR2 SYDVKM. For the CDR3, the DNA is TGTGCCAGCAGCCCCACTCCAGGGGATGGCTACACCTTC. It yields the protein CASSPTPGDGYTF.

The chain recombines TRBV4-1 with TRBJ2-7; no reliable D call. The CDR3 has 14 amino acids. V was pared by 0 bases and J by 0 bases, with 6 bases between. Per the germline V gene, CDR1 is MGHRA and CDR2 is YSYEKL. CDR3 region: CASSQDPGSYEQYF. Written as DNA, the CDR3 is TGCGCCAGCAGCCAAGATCCGGGCTCCTACGAGCAGTACTTC.

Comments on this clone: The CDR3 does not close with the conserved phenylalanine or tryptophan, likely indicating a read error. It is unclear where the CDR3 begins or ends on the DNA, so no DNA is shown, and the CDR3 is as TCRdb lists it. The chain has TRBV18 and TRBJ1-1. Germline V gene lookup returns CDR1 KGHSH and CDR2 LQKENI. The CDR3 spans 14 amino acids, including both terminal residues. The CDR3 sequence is CASSPQGTTLDLGV.

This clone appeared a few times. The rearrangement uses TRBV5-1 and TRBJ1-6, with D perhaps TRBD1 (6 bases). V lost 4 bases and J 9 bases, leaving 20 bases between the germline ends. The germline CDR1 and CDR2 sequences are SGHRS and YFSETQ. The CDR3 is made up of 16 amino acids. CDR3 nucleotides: TGCGCCAGCAGCATGGGGGGCTTGGGGGACTTTTCACCCCTCCACTTT. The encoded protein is CASSMGGLGDFSPLHF.